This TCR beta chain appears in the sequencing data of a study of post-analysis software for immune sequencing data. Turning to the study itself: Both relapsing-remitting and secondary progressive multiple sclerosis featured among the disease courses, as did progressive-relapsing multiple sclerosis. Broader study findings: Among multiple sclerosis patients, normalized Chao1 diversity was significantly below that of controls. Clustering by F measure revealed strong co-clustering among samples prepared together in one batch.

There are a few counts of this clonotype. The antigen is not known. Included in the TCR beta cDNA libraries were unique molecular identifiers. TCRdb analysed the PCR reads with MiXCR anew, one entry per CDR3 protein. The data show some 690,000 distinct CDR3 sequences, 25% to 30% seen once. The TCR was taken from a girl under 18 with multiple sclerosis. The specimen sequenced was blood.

The CDR3 DNA reads as TGTGCCAGCAGGGATAGCGGGAGCTACAATGAGCAGTTCTTC. The encoded protein is CASRDSGSYNEQFF. The chain combines TRBV27 with TRBJ2-1, with TRBD2 matching over 9 bases. Germline CDR1 MNHEY, CDR2 SMNVEV (reference sequence). The CDR3 runs 14 residues. V was pared by 6 bases and J by 3 bases, with 3 bases of the junction left unmatched.